The 20 T cell receptor beta chains listed next were all sequenced from one sample in a study of cytomegalovirus exposure and HLA in healthy donors. The PCR employed 60 Vbeta primers together with 13 Jbeta primers. Assay used: immunoSEQ multiplex PCR; TCRdb lists only in-frame clones, some missing. Among about 110,000 clones listed, 70% to 80% were seen once. The material sequenced was PBMCs. The receptors were sampled from a man aged 45-60 years in good health and CMV-seropositive.

The chain employs TRBV10-3 and TRBJ2-7; 7 nucleotides agree with TRBD1. V lost 0 bases and J lost 9; bases outside the gene matches: 5. CDR3 length: 13 amino acids. CDR1 ENHRY and CDR2 SYGVKD come from the germline V gene. In DNA, the CDR3 is TGTGCCATCAGTGAGTCAGGGGGCTGGGGGCAGTACTTC. This encodes CAISESGGWGQYF.

This chain uses TRBV5-4 with TRBJ2-7; possibly TRBD1 for D (5 bases). The germline V and J ends were trimmed by 0 bases and 3 bases, with 7 bases remaining between them. CDR1 is SGHNT, CDR2 YYREEE, per germline (reference sequence). This CDR3 has 13 residues. The CDR3 sequence: CASSLVDSYEQYF. The CDR3 region has the DNA TGTGCCAGCAGCTTGGTCGACAGCTACGAGCAGTACTTC. Based on the CDR3 plus reference TRBV5-4 and TRBJ2-7, the full variable domain is ETGVTQSPTHLIKTRGQQVTLRCSSQSGHNTVSWYQQALGQGPQFIFQYYREEENGRGNFPPRFSGLQFPNYSSELNVNALELDDSALYLCASSLVDSYEQYFGPGTRLTVT.

This clone was observed a few times. The rearrangement links TRBV5-4 to TRBJ2-2; the match to TRBD1 covers 9 bases. The germline V gene has CDR1 SGHNT and CDR2 YYREEE (reference sequence). J lost 5 bases, V lost 3 bases, and 5 bases had no gene match. The length of the CDR3 is 15 residues. The CDR3: CASSSETGGTGELFF. The CDR3 DNA sequence: TGTGCCAGCAGCTCAGAGACAGGGGGGACCGGGGAGCTGTTTTTT.

The chain couples TRBV19 to TRBJ2-7, with TRBD2 matching over 7 bases. This CDR3 has 15 amino acids. Trimming cost V 10 bases and J 2 bases; bases outside gene matches: 14. CDR1 is LNHDA and CDR2 is SQIVND in the germline V gene (reference sequence). The DNA for the CDR3 is TGTGCCACCCAACCCCAGGCGGGAGAACCCTACGAGCAGTACTTC. It codes for CATQPQAGEPYEQYF.

V usage is TRBV29-1 and J usage is TRBJ1-1; 7 positions match TRBD1. The V gene's germline CDR1 is SQVTM and CDR2 ANQGSEA. Germline trimming cut 5 bases from V and 8 bases from J; bases unmatched to any gene: 5. This CDR3 comprises 11 residues. CDR3 bases: TGCAGCGTTAAAGGACAGGACGAAGCTTTCTTT. It specifies CSVKGQDEAFF. The full variable domain, completed using reference TRBV29-1 and TRBJ1-1, is SAVISQKPSRDICQRGTSLTIQCQVDSQVTMMFWYRQQPGQSLTLIATANQGSEATYESGFVIDKFPISRPNLTFSTLTVSNMSPEDSSIYLCSVKGQDEAFFGQGTRLTVV.

This clone has more than one count but fewer than ten. The chain employs TRBV18 and TRBJ2-7; 9 nucleotides align to TRBD1. Germline V lookup: CDR1 KGHSH, CDR2 LQKENI. V shed 5 bases and J 0 bases; nucleotides not matched to a gene: 2. The CDR3 length is 14 residues. This CDR3 is CASSSGQGSYEQYF. The DNA of the CDR3 is TGTGCCAGCTCATCGGGACAGGGCTCCTACGAGCAGTACTTC.

This chain uses TRBV5-1 with TRBJ1-2; 9 bases match TRBD1. The CDR3 has 13 residues. The V gene end was trimmed by 4 bases and the J gene end by 5 bases; junction bases not matched to a gene: 3. The germline V gene encodes CDR1 SGHRS and CDR2 YFSETQ. The CDR3 nucleotides are TGCGCCAGCAGCCCGACAGGGGGGTATGGCTACACCTTC. This encodes CASSPTGGYGYTF. Supplemented by reference TRBV5-1 and TRBJ1-2, the full variable domain reads KAGVTQTPRYLIKTRGQQVTLSCSPISGHRSVSWYQQTPGQGLQFLFEYFSETQRNKGNFPGRFSGRQFSNSRSEMNVSTLELGDSALYLCASSPTGGYGYTFGSGTRLTVV.

The chain links TRBV4-2 to TRBJ2-3, with 7 bases that match TRBD2. The germline gives CDR1 LGHNA, CDR2 YNFKEQ. After removal of 4 bases from V and 4 bases from J, the junction contained 20 bases not matched to a gene. There are 19 residues in the CDR3. CDR3 in DNA: TGTGCCAGCAGCCGCGACTGGGCGGGAGCTAAATCTCGGGCAGATACGCAGTATTTT. Its protein product is CASSRDWAGAKSRADTQYF.

The table lists this clone with a few counts. This rearrangement joins TRBV7-2 to TRBJ2-2, with TRBD2 matching over 9 bases. Trimming removed 8 bases from V and 5 bases from J; junction bases left unmatched: 9. CDR1 is SGHTA, CDR2 FQGNSA, per germline. CDR3 length equals 15 residues. The CDR3 region is CASLGGLAGTGELFF. CDR3 sequence (DNA): TGTGCCAGCCTCGGGGGGCTAGCGGGAACCGGGGAGCTGTTTTTT.

The rearrangement uses TRBV29-1 and TRBJ2-3, with D possibly TRBD2 on 7 matching bases. Germline V lookup: CDR1 SQVTM, CDR2 ANQGSEA. This CDR3 has 13 amino acids. V was cut by 4 bases and J by 4 bases, with 12 bases left in between. CDR3 loop: CSVVGGGSDTQYF. The DNA for the CDR3 is TGCAGCGTTGTTGGGGGGGGCTCAGATACGCAGTATTTT.

V usage is TRBV11-1 and J usage is TRBJ2-3, with 7 bases aligning to TRBD2. V trimming: 1 base; J trimming: 4 bases; junction bases outside the gene matches: 2. CDR1 is SGHAT and CDR2 is FQDESV in the germline V gene (reference sequence). The CDR3 has 14 amino acids. CDR3 sequence: CASSLDGGSDTQYF. CDR3 sequence (DNA): TGTGCCAGCAGCTTAGACGGGGGGTCAGATACGCAGTATTTT.

The CDR3 loop reads CASSVGLGTSGYEQYF. DNA of the CDR3: TGTGCCAGCAGCGTAGGCCTCGGGACTAGCGGTTACGAGCAGTACTTC. The chain employs TRBV9 and TRBJ2-7; 11 positions agree with TRBD2. Germline V gene sequence: CDR1 SGDLS, CDR2 YYNGEE. The CDR3 consists of 16 residues. V lost 0 bases to trimming and J lost 4 bases; unmatched junction nucleotides: 6.

This rearrangement joins TRBV5-4 to TRBJ2-7, with 10 bases aligning to TRBD1. Germline V gene sequence: CDR1 SGHNT, CDR2 YYREEE (reference sequence). The CDR3 covers 14 residues. V gave up 4 bases and J gave up 6 bases; unmatched junction bases: 7. CDR3 coding DNA: TGTGCCAGCAGCCCCGGGACAGGGGACGGCGAGCAGTACTTC. Its protein is CASSPGTGDGEQYF.

V gene TRBV9 combines with J gene TRBJ2-3; tentatively, D is TRBD2 (6 bases). Deletions cut 0 bases from V and 3 bases from J, with 8 bases between. CDR3 length: 14 residues. Per the germline V gene, CDR1 is SGDLS and CDR2 is YYNGEE. CDR3 sequence (DNA): TGTGCCAGCAGCGTAGTTAGCGGAACAGATACGCAGTATTTT. Protein sequence: CASSVVSGTDTQYF.

This clone was counted between two and nine times. This chain connects TRBV6-5 to TRBJ2-2; D not resolved. The germline V and J ends were trimmed by 3 bases and 0 bases, with 2 bases remaining between them. The germline CDR1 and CDR2 sequences are MNHEY and SVGAGI. The CDR3 runs to 13 residues. The CDR3 DNA is TGTGCCAGCAGTTATACGAACACCGGGGAGCTGTTTTTT. Translation gives CASSYTNTGELFF.

This clone was seen just once. This chain connects TRBV2 to TRBJ1-5, with D unclear. The CDR3 is 14 amino acids. The ends were cut back, 8 bases at V and 0 bases at J, with 11 bases in the middle. CDR1 is SNHLY and CDR2 is FYNNEI in the germline V gene. CDR3: CASRPRDSNQPQHF. The CDR3 coding sequence is TGTGCCAGCCGACCTCGGGATAGCAATCAGCCCCAGCATTTT.

This clone was detected only a few times. V usage is TRBV9 and J usage is TRBJ1-2; D might be TRBD1 (5 bases). V lost 5 bases, J lost 6 bases, and 14 bases lay in between. The germline CDR1 and CDR2 sequences are SGDLS and YYNGEE. There are 13 residues in the CDR3. As DNA, the CDR3 is TGTGCCAGCAGTTCCAATTGGGGGGATGGCTACACCTTC. Its translation is CASSSNWGDGYTF.

The chain couples TRBV5-1 to TRBJ1-2; 7 bases fit TRBD1. Per germline, CDR1 SGHRS and CDR2 YFSETQ. The CDR3 length is 15 residues. The J segment lost 6 bases and the V segment lost 0 bases, leaving 8 bases of the junction unmatched. CDR3 residues: CASSLDAGGYDGYTF. The CDR3 bases are TGCGCCAGCAGCTTGGATGCAGGGGGTTACGATGGCTACACCTTC.

The chain combines TRBV5-1 with TRBJ1-4, with a weak D call TRBD1 (5 bases). This CDR3 region has 14 residues. Trimming left V 3 bases short and J 6 bases short, with 12 bases between. Germline CDR1 is SGHRS and CDR2 is YFSETQ. Written as DNA, the CDR3 is TGCGCCAGCAGCTATAGACAGTTGGATGAAAAACTGTTTTTT. Protein: CASSYRQLDEKLFF.

This rearrangement joins TRBV6-1 to TRBJ1-2; the D is unclear. V was shortened by 0 bases and J by 4 bases, with 12 bases between the two germline ends. Germline CDR1 and CDR2: MNHNS and SASEGT. This CDR3 has 15 residues. The CDR3 bases are TGTGCCAGCAGTGAAGCCGTGGCGGGGTTCTATGGCTACACCTTC. It translates to CASSEAVAGFYGYTF.